This T cell receptor beta chain was recorded in a study of molecular identifiers for immune sequencing clone quantification. With 3 bases removed from V and 6 bases from J, the gap between germline ends came to 15 bases. CDR3 size: 15 residues. From germline, CDR1 is MDHEN and CDR2 SYDVKM. This clonotype has only a few counts. TCRdb itself ran the PCR reads through MiXCR, one entry per CDR3 protein. Of about 500,000 distinct CDR3 sequences listed, less than 30% were seen once; the top ten hold around 0.76%. Sequenced material: naive CD8+ T cells from blood, with Jurkat cell RNA spiked in. The subset denotes: FACS-sorted CD8+CD4-CCR7+CD45RA+ naive T cells. V usage is TRBV28 and J usage is TRBJ1-5; perhaps TRBD1 as D (6 bases). The receptor was derived from a human donor in good health. Some libraries in this study had Jurkat cell RNA spiked in. The CDR3 region has the DNA TGTGCCAGCAGTTTCGGACAGCTTGGGAGTCAGCCCCAGCATTTT. Its protein is CASSFGQLGSQPQHF.